Sequencing of this T cell receptor beta chain was carried out in a study of blood T cell repertoires in COVID-19. Across the study: Acute-phase and convalescent COVID-19 samples originated in the United States, Italy and Spain. PBMCs, B-cell-depleted T cells, or T cells were the source of the cDNA or gDNA that made up the material.

Authors' analysis steps: Reference gene primers were amplified, and this amplification served to estimate nucleated cell counts. Some clones are missing from TCRdb's copy, which holds only in-frame ones; the method was immunoSEQ multiplex PCR. Clone size and V and J calls were adopted from that table, with D and trimming inferred from the DNA. The table lists 150,000 to 200,000 clones, about four fifths of them singletons. The sequence was obtained from a man between 60 and 70 years old with acute or convalescent COVID-19. Sequencing input: peripheral blood.

CDR3 in amino acids: CASSPSPADTQYF. The CDR3 coding sequence is TGTGCCAGCAGCCCCTCCCCGGCAGATACGCAGTATTTT. This chain joins TRBV12-3 or TRBV12-4 and TRBJ2-3; D is ambiguous. Trimming removed 6 bases at V and 4 bases at J, with 11 bases between. The CDR3 sequence is 13 residues long.